This is a list of T cell receptor beta chains from one sample in a study of STAT3 mutations in large granular lymphocyte leukemia. This table comes from immunoSEQ multiplex PCR, and its TCRdb copy is limited to in-frame clones, with some not included. Of under 15,000 clones in the sample, approximately 80% were seen once. Sequenced input: peripheral blood mononuclear cells. These receptors were collected from a man aged 55 to 70 with T-cell large granular lymphocyte leukemia. Some clones in this sample may be carry-over from other donors' samples. CDR3s include the opening cysteine and the closing phenylalanine or tryptophan. A D gene is named only where the DNA matches it firmly. Clone size is stated in some rows and not others, as once, few, many or a class when expanded.

TRBJ2-1,.,.,15,TRBV30,CAWKGQASSYNEQFF,TGTGCCTGGAAAGGGCAGGCGAGCTCCTACAATGAGCAGTTCTTC
TRBJ1-1,.,.,13,TRBV11-2,CASTPGYVAEAFF,TGTGCCAGCACCCCAGGATACGTAGCTGAAGCTTTCTTT
TRBJ2-5,.,.,14,TRBV9,CASSGKRDQETQYF,TGTGCCAGCAGCGGAAAGAGGGACCAAGAGACCCAGTACTTC
TRBJ1-4,.,.,14,TRBV30,CAWSGNGNNEKLFF,TGTGCCTGGAGTGGAAACGGGAATAATGAAAAACTGTTTTTT
TRBJ1-5,.,.,15,TRBV30,CAWSVVSGAGQPQHF,TGTGCCTGGAGTGTGGTATCGGGGGCCGGTCAGCCCCAGCATTTT
TRBJ2-1,.,.,16,TRBV5-4,CASSLQRLSSYNEQFF,TGTGCCAGCAGCTTGCAGCGACTCAGTTCCTACAATGAGCAGTTCTTC
TRBJ1-1,.,TRBD1,15,TRBV6-6,CASSYPQGGGTEAFF,TGTGCCAGCAGTTACCCGCAGGGGGGAGGCACTGAAGCTTTCTTT
TRBJ2-1,.,TRBD1,18,TRBV19,CASSIPFTGGKGYNEQFF,TGTGCCAGTAGTATCCCCTTCACAGGGGGAAAGGGCTACAATGAGCAGTTCTTC
TRBJ2-5,.,.,14,TRBV27,CASSLSANQETQYF,TGTGCCAGCAGCCTTAGCGCGAACCAAGAGACCCAGTACTTC
TRBJ1-4,.,.,16,TRBV27,CASSSYRPATNEKLFF,TGTGCCAGCAGCTCATACAGGCCTGCAACTAATGAAAAACTGTTTTTT
TRBJ1-1,.,.,14,TRBV30,CAWTPTDLNTEAFF,TGTGCCTGGACCCCGACCGATCTGAACACTGAAGCTTTCTTT
TRBJ1-4,.,.,14,TRBV7-9,CASSPSVDNEKLFF,TGTGCCAGCAGCCCCTCAGTAGATAATGAAAAACTGTTTTTT
TRBJ2-7,once,.,13,TRBV28,CASSWASRWEQYF,TGTGCCAGCAGTTGGGCTAGCAGGTGGGAGCAGTACTTC
TRBJ2-7,.,.,11,TRBV2,CASSEVYEQYF,TGTGCCAGCAGTGAAGTTTACGAGCAGTACTTC
TRBJ2-5,once,.,10,TRBV27,CVSYQETQYF,TGTGTTTCTTACCAAGAGACCCAGTACTTC
TRBJ1-1,.,TRBD1,12,TRBV29-1,CSVGTGDTEAFF,TGCAGCGTTGGCACAGGGGACACTGAAGCTTTCTTT
TRBJ2-1,.,TRBD2,15,TRBV5-1,CASSQTSGNYNEQFF,TGCGCCAGCAGCCAGACTAGCGGGAACTACAATGAGCAGTTCTTC
TRBJ1-2,.,.,14,TRBV30,CAWGRGPLVGGYTF,TGTGCCTGGGGGCGAGGACCCCTCGTGGGAGGCTACACCTTC
TRBJ1-1,.,.,13,TRBV19,CASSIYSSTEAFF,TGTGCCAGTAGTATATACTCATCCACTGAAGCTTTCTTT
TRBJ1-1,.,.,12,TRBV29-1,CSIRRRNTEAFF,TGCAGCATAAGACGGAGGAACACTGAAGCTTTCTTT
TRBJ2-7,.,TRBD1,20,TRBV30,CAWSAPAGTGWNSGSYEQYF,TGTGCCTGGAGTGCCCCGGCCGGGACAGGGTGGAATTCCGGATCCTACGAGCAGTACTTC
TRBJ2-1,.,.,11,TRBV10-3,CATRSTDEQFF,TGTGCCACCCGCAGTACTGATGAGCAGTTCTTC
TRBJ2-7,.,.,15,TRBV27,CASSSPVQGKPQQYF,TGTGCCAGCAGTTCCCCCGTTCAGGGTAAACCTCAGCAGTACTTC
TRBJ1-2,.,.,16,TRBV18,CASSPPLTGGQVSYTF,TGTGCCAGCTCACCACCTCTGACAGGAGGGCAGGTCAGCTACACCTTC
TRBJ1-1,.,.,16,TRBV10-1,CASTESQGSPNTEAFF,TGCGCCAGCACCGAGAGTCAGGGGAGCCCAAACACTGAAGCTTTCTTT
TRBJ2-3,.,.,13,TRBV6-5,CASGRLSTDTQYF,TGTGCCAGCGGGAGACTATCCACAGATACGCAGTATTTT
TRBJ2-7,.,TRBD2,14,TRBV29-1,CSVGTSGILGEQYF,TGCAGCGTTGGGACTAGCGGGATCCTGGGAGAGCAGTACTTC
TRBJ2-7,.,.,16,TRBV19,CASSPVWTGSSYEQYF,TGTGCCAGTAGTCCAGTCTGGACCGGCAGCTCCTACGAGCAGTACTTC
TRBJ2-1,few,.,16,TRBV19,CASSRAVRSSYNEQFF,TGTGCCAGTAGTAGGGCCGTACGAAGCTCCTACAATGAGCAGTTCTTC
TRBJ2-5,.,.,12,TRBV28,CASRQGQETQYF,TGTGCCAGCAGACAGGGCCAAGAGACCCAGTACTTC
TRBJ2-7,.,TRBD2,15,TRBV5-1,CASSSGLDAPYEQYF,TGCGCCAGCAGCTCGGGACTAGATGCTCCCTACGAGCAGTACTTC
TRBJ2-7,.,.,13,TRBV28,CASSSGTLPEQYF,TGTGCCAGCAGTTCCGGGACACTACCCGAGCAGTACTTC
TRBJ2-7,.,TRBD1,15,TRBV5-6,CASSRSQGAQHEQYF,TGTGCCAGCAGCCGAAGTCAGGGGGCACAGCACGAGCAGTACTTC
TRBJ1-2,few,TRBD1,15,TRBV10-3,CATGSGTGGFHGYTF,TGTGCCACCGGGTCGGGGACAGGGGGATTTCATGGCTACACCTTC
TRBJ2-3,.,TRBD1,15,TRBV7-9,CASSFRQGATDTQYF,TGTGCCAGCAGCTTCCGACAGGGGGCAACAGATACGCAGTATTTT
TRBJ1-2,.,.,13,TRBV7-2,CASSPTVVYGYTF,TGTGCCAGCAGCCCGACAGTGGTCTATGGCTACACCTTC
TRBJ1-1,.,.,11,TRBV30,CAWSVGTEAFF,TGTGCCTGGAGTGTCGGCACTGAAGCTTTCTTT
TRBJ2-7,.,.,13,TRBV6-6,CASSSSLVSEQYF,TGTGCCAGCAGCTCTTCCCTAGTCTCCGAGCAGTACTTC
TRBJ1-3,.,.,13,TRBV27,CASSSGPGNTIYF,TGTGCCAGCAGTTCCGGTCCCGGAAACACCATATATTTT
TRBJ1-5,.,TRBD1,15,TRBV2,CASRGTGLGNQPQHF,TGTGCCAGCAGGGGGACAGGGCTTGGCAATCAGCCCCAGCATTTT